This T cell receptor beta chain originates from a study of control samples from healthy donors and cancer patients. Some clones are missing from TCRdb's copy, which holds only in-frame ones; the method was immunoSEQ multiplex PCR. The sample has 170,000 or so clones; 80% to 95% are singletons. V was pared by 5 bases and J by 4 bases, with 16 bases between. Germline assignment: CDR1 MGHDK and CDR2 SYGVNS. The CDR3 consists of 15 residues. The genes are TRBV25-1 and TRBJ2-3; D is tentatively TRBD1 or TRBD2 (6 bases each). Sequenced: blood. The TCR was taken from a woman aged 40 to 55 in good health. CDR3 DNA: TGTGCCAGCAGTTCCGGGACAAGGAGGGCAGATACGCAGTATTTT. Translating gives CASSSGTRRADTQYF.